This T cell receptor beta chain emerged from a study of T cell repertoires in cytomegalovirus infection. Germline V gene lookup returns CDR1 SEHNR and CDR2 FQNEAQ (reference sequence). The CDR3 spans 14 residues. V lost 5 bases to trimming and J lost 2 bases, with 12 bases between them. MiXCR, applied by TCRdb to the reads, yields one record per CDR3 protein. In the table there are 510,000 or so distinct CDR3 sequences, more than 25% of which are singletons. The V gene is TRBV7-9, the J gene TRBJ1-2, with D maybe TRBD1 (5 bases). The receptor was derived from a human donor in good health (CMV status not recorded). Some clones in this sample may be carry-over from other donors' samples. Sequencing input: PBMCs. The CDR3: CASSIRDGNYGYTF. CDR3 DNA: TGTGCCAGCAGCATCAGGGACGGAAACTATGGCTACACCTTC.